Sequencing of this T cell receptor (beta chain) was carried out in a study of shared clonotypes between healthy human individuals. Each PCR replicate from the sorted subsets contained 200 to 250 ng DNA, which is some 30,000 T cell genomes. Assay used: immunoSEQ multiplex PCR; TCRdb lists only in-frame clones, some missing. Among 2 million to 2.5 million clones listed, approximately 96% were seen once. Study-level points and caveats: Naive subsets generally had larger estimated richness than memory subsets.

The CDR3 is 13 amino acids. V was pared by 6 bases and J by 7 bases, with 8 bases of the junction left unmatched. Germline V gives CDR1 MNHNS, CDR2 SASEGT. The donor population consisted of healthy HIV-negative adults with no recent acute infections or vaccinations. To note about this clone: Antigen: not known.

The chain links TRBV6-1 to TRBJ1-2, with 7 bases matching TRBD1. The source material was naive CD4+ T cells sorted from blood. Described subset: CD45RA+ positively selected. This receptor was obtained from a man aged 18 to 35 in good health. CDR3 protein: CASSGTGEGGYTF. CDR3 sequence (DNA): TGTGCCAGCAGCGGCACAGGGGAGGGTGGCTACACCTTC.